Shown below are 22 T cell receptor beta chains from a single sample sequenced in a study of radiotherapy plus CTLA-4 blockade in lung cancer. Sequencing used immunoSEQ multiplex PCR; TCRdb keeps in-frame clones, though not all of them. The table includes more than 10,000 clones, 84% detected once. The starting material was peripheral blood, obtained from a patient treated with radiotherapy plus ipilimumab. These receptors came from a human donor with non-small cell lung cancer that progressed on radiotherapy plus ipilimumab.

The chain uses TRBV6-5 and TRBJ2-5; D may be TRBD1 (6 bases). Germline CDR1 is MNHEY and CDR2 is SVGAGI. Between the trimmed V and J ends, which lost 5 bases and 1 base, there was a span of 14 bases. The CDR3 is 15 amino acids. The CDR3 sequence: CASSNPTGPQETQYF. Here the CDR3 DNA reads TGTGCCAGCAGTAACCCGACAGGCCCCCAAGAGACCCAGTACTTC.

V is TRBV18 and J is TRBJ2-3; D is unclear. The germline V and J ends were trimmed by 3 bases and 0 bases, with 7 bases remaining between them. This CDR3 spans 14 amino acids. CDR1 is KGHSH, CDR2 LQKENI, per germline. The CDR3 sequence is CASSPLASTDTQYF. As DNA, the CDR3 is TGTGCCAGCTCACCTTTGGCTAGCACAGATACGCAGTATTTT.

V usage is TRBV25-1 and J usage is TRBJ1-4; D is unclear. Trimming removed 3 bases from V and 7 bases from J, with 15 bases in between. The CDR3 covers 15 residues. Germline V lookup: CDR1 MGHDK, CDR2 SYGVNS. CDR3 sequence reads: CASSDLGTHSEKLFF. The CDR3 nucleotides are TGTGCCAGCAGTGATTTGGGAACTCATAGTGAAAAACTGTTTTTT.

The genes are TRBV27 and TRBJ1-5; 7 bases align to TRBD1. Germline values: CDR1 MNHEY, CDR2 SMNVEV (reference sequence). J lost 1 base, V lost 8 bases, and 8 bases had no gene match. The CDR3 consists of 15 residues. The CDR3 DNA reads TGTGCCAGCCGAACAGGGGTCCTGAGCAATCAGCCCCAGCATTTT. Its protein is CASRTGVLSNQPQHF.

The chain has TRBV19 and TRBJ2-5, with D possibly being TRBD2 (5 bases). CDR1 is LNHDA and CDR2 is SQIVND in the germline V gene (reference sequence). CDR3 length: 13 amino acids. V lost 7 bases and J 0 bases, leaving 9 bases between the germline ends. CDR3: CASKRPDQETQYF. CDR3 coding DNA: TGTGCCAGTAAGCGGCCAGACCAAGAGACCCAGTACTTC.

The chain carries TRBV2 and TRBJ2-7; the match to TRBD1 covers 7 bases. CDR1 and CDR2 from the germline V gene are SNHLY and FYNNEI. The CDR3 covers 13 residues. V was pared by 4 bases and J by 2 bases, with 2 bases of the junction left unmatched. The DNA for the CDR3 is TGTGCCAGCAGTGGGGACAGTACCTACGAGCAGTACTTC. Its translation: CASSGDSTYEQYF. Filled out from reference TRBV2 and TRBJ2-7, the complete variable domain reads EPEVTQTPSHQVTQMGQEVILRCVPISNHLYFYWYRQILGQKVEFLVSFYNNEISEKSEIFDDQFSVERPDGSNFTLKIRSTKLEDSAMYFCASSGDSTYEQYFGPGTRLTVT.

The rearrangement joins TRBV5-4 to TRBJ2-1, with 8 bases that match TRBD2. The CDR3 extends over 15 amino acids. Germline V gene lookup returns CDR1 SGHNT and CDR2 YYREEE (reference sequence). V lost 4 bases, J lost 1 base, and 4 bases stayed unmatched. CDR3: CASSGRGGSYNEQFF. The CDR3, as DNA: TGTGCCAGCAGCGGTCGCGGGGGGTCCTACAATGAGCAGTTCTTC. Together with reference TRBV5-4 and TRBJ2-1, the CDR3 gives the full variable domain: ETGVTQSPTHLIKTRGQQVTLRCSSQSGHNTVSWYQQALGQGPQFIFQYYREEENGRGNFPPRFSGLQFPNYSSELNVNALELDDSALYLCASSGRGGSYNEQFFGPGTRLTVL.

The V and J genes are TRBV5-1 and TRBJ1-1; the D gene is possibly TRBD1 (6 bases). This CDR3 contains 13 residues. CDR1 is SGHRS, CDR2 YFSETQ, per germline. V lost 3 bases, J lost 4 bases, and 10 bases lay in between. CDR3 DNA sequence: TGCGCCAGCAGCTGGGGACATCTCACTGAAGCTTTCTTT. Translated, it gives CASSWGHLTEAFF. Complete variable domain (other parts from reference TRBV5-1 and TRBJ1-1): KAGVTQTPRYLIKTRGQQVTLSCSPISGHRSVSWYQQTPGQGLQFLFEYFSETQRNKGNFPGRFSGRQFSNSRSEMNVSTLELGDSALYLCASSWGHLTEAFFGQGTRLTVV.

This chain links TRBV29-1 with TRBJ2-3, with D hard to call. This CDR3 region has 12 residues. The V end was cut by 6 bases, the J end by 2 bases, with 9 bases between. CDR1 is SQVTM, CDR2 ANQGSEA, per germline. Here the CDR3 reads CSVRTYTDTQYF. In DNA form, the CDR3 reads TGCAGCGTCCGCACCTACACAGATACGCAGTATTTT.

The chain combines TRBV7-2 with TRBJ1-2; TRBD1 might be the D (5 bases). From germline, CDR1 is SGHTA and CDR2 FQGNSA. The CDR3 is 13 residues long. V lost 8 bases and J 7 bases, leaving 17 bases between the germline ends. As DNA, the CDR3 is TGTGCCAGCGCCAGACCCCAGGGATCTGGCTACACCTTC. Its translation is CASARPQGSGYTF.

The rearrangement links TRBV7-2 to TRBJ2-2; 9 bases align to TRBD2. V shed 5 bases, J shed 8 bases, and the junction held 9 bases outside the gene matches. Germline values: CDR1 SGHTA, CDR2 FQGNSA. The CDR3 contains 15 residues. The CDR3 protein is CASSIQRGVGGELFF. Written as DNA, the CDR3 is TGTGCCAGCAGCATCCAGCGGGGGGTTGGTGGGGAGCTGTTTTTT.

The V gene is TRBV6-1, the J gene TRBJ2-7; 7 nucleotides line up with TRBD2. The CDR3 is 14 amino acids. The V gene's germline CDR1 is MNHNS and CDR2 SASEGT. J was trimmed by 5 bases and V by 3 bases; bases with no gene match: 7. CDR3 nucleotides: TGTGCCAGCAGTGAGGAAGGGAGGGGAAACGAGCAGTACTTC. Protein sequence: CASSEEGRGNEQYF.

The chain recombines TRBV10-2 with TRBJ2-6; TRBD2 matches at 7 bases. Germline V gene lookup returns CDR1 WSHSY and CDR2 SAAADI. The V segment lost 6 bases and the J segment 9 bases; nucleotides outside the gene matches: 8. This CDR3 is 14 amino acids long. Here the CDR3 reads CASRELAAHNVLTF. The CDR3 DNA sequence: TGCGCCAGCAGGGAGCTAGCGGCACACAACGTCCTGACTTTC.

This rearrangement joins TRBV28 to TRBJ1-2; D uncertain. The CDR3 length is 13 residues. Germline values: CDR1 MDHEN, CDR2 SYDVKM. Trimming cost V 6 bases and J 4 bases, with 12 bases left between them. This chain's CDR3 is CASRLKGLYGYTF. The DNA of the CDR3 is TGTGCCAGCAGATTAAAGGGTCTCTATGGCTACACCTTC.

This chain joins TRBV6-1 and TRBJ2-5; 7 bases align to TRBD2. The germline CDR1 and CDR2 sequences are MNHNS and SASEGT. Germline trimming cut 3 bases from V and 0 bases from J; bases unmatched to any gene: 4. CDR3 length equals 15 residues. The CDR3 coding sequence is TGTGCCAGCAGTGACCCCGGGACTAACCAAGAGACCCAGTACTTC. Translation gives CASSDPGTNQETQYF.

This chain's CDR3 is CASSPQDAGGGQPQHF. The CDR3 DNA is TGTGCCAGCTCGCCTCAGGACGCCGGAGGGGGACAGCCCCAGCATTTT. V gene TRBV18 combines with J gene TRBJ1-5, with a possible D match to TRBD1 (6 bases). CDR1 is KGHSH and CDR2 is LQKENI in the germline V gene. V was clipped by 6 bases and J by 7 bases, with 22 bases between them. The CDR3 has 16 amino acids. Full variable domain (outside the CDR3, taken from reference TRBV18 and TRBJ1-5): NAGVMQNPRHLVRRRGQEARLRCSPMKGHSHVYWYRQLPEEGLKFMVYLQKENIIDESGMPKERFSAEFPKEGPSILRIQQVVRGDSAAYFCASSPQDAGGGQPQHFGDGTRLSIL.

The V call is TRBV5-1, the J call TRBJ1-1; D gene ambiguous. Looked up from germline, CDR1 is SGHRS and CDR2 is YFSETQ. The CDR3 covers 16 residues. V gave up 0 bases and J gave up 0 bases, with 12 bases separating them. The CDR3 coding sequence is TGCGCCAGCAGCTTGGACCCGTCATCCATGAACACTGAAGCTTTCTTT. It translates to CASSLDPSSMNTEAFF.

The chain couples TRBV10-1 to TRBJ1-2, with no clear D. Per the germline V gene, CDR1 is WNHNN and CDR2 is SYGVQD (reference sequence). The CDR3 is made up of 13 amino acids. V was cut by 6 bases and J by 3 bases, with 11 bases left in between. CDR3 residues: CASSEAPDYGYTF. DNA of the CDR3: TGCGCCAGCAGCGAGGCCCCAGACTATGGCTACACCTTC.

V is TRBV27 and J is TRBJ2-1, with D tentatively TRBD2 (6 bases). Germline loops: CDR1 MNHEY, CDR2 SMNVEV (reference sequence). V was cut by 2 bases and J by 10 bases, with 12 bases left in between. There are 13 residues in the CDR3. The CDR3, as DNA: TGTGCCAGCAGTTTAAACGGGGAGGTAGAGCAGTTCTTC. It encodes CASSLNGEVEQFF.

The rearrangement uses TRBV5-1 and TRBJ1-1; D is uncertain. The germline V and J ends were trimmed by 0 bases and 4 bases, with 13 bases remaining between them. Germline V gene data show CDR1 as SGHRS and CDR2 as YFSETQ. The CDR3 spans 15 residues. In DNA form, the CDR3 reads TGCGCCAGCAGCTTGGGCAGGATTAAGGCCACTGAAGCTTTCTTT. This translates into CASSLGRIKATEAFF.

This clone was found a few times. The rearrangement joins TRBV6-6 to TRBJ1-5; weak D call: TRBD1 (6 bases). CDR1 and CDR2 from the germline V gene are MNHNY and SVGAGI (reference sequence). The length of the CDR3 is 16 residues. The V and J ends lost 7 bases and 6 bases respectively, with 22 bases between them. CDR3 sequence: CASTPYAGGASQPQHF. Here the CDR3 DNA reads TGTGCCAGCACCCCTTACGCCGGGGGCGCGTCTCAGCCCCAGCATTTT.

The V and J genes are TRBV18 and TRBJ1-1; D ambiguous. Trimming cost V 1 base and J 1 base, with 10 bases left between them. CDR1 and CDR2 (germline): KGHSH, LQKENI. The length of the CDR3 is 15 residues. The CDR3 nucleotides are TGTGCCAGCTCACCACATGGGGAAGGGAACACTGAAGCTTTCTTT. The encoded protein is CASSPHGEGNTEAFF.